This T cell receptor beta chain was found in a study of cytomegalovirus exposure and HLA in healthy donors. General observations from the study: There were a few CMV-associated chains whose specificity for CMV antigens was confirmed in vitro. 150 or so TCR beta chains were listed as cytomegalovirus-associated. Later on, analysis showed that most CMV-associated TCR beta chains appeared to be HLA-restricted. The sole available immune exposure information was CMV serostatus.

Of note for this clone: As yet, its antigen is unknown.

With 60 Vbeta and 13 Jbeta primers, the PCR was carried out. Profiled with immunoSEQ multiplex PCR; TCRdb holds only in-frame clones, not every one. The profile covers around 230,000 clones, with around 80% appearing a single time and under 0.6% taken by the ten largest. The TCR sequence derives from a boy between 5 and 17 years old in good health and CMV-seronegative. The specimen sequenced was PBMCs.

In nucleotides, the CDR3 is TGCGCCAGCAGCTCAGGGGTAGGCTATGGCTACACCTTC. It is translated as CASSSGVGYGYTF. The V call is TRBV5-1, the J call TRBJ1-2, with D perhaps matching TRBD1 (6 bases). V lost 3 bases and J lost 4, with 10 bases in between. Germline CDR1 and CDR2: SGHRS and YFSETQ. The CDR3 totals 13 residues.